The rows below give T cell receptor beta chains drawn from one sample of a study of cytomegalovirus exposure and HLA in healthy donors. Repertoires were generated with immunoSEQ multiplex PCR, while TCRdb's copy carries only in-frame clones and drops some. The sample contains 150,000 or so clones, just over 70% of which appear only once. Source material: PBMCs. These receptors came from a human donor in good health. CDR3s include the opening cysteine and the closing phenylalanine or tryptophan. A D gene is named only where the DNA matches it firmly. Clone size is stated in some rows and not others, as once, few, many or a class when expanded.

>TRBV5-1|NA|TRBD1|16|TRBJ1-1
CASSWTDRGPGTEAFF
TGCGCCAGCAGCTGGACGGACAGGGGGCCTGGCACTGAAGCTTTCTTT
>TRBV12-2|NA|NA|11|TRBJ2-7
CASRPGTGAFF
TGTGCAAGTCGACCCGGGACAGGGGCCTTCTTC
>TRBV4-1|few|TRBD1|17|TRBJ1-4
CASSQTGTGGSDEKLFF
TGCGCCAGCAGCCAGACGGGGACAGGGGGTAGTGATGAAAAACTGTTTTTT
>TRBV10-3|NA|TRBD2|17|TRBJ2-3
CAISGRLAGTSTDTQYF
TGTGCCATCAGTGGTCGACTAGCGGGAACTAGCACAGATACGCAGTATTTT
>TRBV5-8|NA|TRBD1|15|TRBJ1-5
CASSWGQFSNQPQHF
TGTGCCAGCAGCTGGGGACAGTTTAGCAATCAGCCCCAGCATTTT
>TRBV10-1|NA|TRBD1|14|TRBJ2-7
CASRRTGVFYEQYF
TGCGCCAGCCGCCGGACAGGGGTGTTCTACGAGCAGTACTTC
>TRBV19|NA|NA|15|TRBJ2-7
CASSQRARSLYEQYF
TGTGCCAGTAGCCAGCGGGCCAGGTCCCTTTACGAGCAGTACTTC
>TRBV15|NA|NA|16|TRBJ1-6
CATSRDRSSGISPLHF
TGTGCCACCAGCAGAGATCGCAGTTCGGGGATTTCACCCCTCCACTTT
>TRBV10-3|NA|NA|14|TRBJ1-1
CAIAEPGSGTEAFF
TGTGCCATCGCCGAACCAGGGTCAGGGACTGAAGCTTTCTTT
>TRBV19|NA|NA|16|TRBJ2-2
CASSPIALVGPGELFF
TGTGCCAGTAGTCCGATTGCGCTAGTAGGCCCCGGGGAGCTGTTTTTT
>TRBV7-9|NA|NA|12|TRBJ1-5
CASSSDWQPQHF
TGTGCCAGCAGCTCGGACTGGCAGCCCCAGCATTTT
>TRBV29-1|NA|TRBD2|14|TRBJ2-7
CSVSRSGSSYEQYF
TGCAGCGTTTCCCGGAGCGGGAGCTCCTACGAGCAGTACTTC
>TRBV27|NA|NA|16|TRBJ1-1
CASSLSGAGMNTEAFF
TGTGCCAGCAGTTTATCGGGAGCGGGGATGAACACTGAAGCTTTCTTT
>TRBV7-9|NA|NA|17|TRBJ1-2
CASSLAAGGDVNYGYTF
TGTGCCAGCAGCTTAGCGGCCGGGGGAGACGTGAACTATGGCTACACCTTC
>TRBV7-6|once|NA|15|TRBJ2-7
CASSLGEVATYEQYF
TGTGCCAGCAGCTTAGGCGAAGTCGCAACCTACGAGCAGTACTTC
>TRBV29-1|NA|TRBD1|13|TRBJ1-1
CSGQTGEDTEAFF
TGCAGCGGACAGACAGGGGAGGACACTGAAGCTTTCTTT
>TRBV19|NA|TRBD1|14|TRBJ1-2
CASSIGTGGMGYTF
TGTGCCAGTAGCATCGGGACAGGGGGTATGGGCTACACCTTC
>TRBV6-5|NA|TRBD1|15|TRBJ1-4
CASSPRTGRDEKLFF
TGTGCCAGCAGTCCCCGGACAGGGAGGGATGAAAAACTGTTTTTT
>TRBV5-1|NA|TRBD1|14|TRBJ1-1
CASSLTGENTEAFF
TGCGCCAGCAGCCTAACAGGGGAGAACACTGAAGCTTTCTTT
>TRBV15|NA|NA|14|TRBJ2-5
CATSRDRHGETQYF
TGTGCCACCAGCAGAGATCGTCACGGGGAGACCCAGTACTTC
>TRBV27|once|NA|13|TRBJ1-1
CASSGGQLTEAFF
TGTGCCAGCAGTGGAGGGCAACTTACTGAAGCTTTCTTT
>TRBV6-1|NA|NA|12|TRBJ2-7
CASSLAGYEQYF
TGTGCCAGCAGTCTCGCAGGGTACGAGCAGTACTTC
>TRBV9|NA|TRBD2|15|TRBJ2-3
CASSARGGSTDTQYF
TGTGCCAGCAGCGCCCGGGGGGGCAGCACAGATACGCAGTATTTT
>TRBV7-6|NA|TRBD2|16|TRBJ2-1
CASSLGVSGGPNEQFF
TGTGCCAGCAGCTTAGGTGTTAGCGGGGGGCCCAATGAGCAGTTCTTC
>TRBV6-5|NA|NA|12|TRBJ1-1
CASRRGNTEAFF
TGTGCCAGCAGGCGCGGGAACACTGAAGCTTTCTTT
>TRBV19|NA|TRBD1|15|TRBJ2-3
CASSMGQGDSDTQYF
TGTGCCAGTAGTATGGGACAGGGGGATTCAGATACGCAGTATTTT
>TRBV7-9|NA|TRBD1|14|TRBJ2-5
CASQTLRGQETQYF
TGTGCCAGCCAAACTCTCAGGGGGCAGGAGACCCAGTACTTC
>TRBV30|NA|NA|13|TRBJ2-1
CAWSVGTYNEQFF
TGTGCCTGGAGTGTAGGGACATACAATGAGCAGTTCTTC